One and the same sample provided the 5 T cell receptor beta chains below, sequenced in a study of OX40 agonist ivuxolimab in advanced cancers. TCRdb's table, derived via immunoSEQ multiplex PCR, lists solely in-frame clones and lacks some. The sample lists around 57,000 clones, 80% to 90% occurring once. Sequencing was performed on CD4+ or CD8+ T cells sorted from blood, taken in a trial of the OX40 agonist ivuxolimab. The source is an adult with an advanced solid tumor such as melanoma, head and neck, liver or kidney cancer.

This rearrangement joins TRBV6-1 to TRBJ2-1; D perhaps matches TRBD2 (7 bases). Germline loops: CDR1 MNHNS, CDR2 SASEGT. The CDR3 runs to 15 residues. Trimming stripped 8 bases from V and 3 bases from J, with 17 bases between. CDR3 sequence (DNA): TGTGCCAGCGTGACCGCGGGGGCAAACTACAATGAGCAGTTCTTC. Protein product: CASVTAGANYNEQFF.

The chain employs TRBV27 and TRBJ2-5, with 10 nucleotides matching TRBD2. The CDR3 has 16 amino acids. Germline V lookup: CDR1 MNHEY, CDR2 SMNVEV (reference sequence). J was trimmed by 4 bases and V by 2 bases; bases with no gene match: 7. CDR3 in amino acids: CASSLGSGGRGETQYF. The DNA of the CDR3 is TGTGCCAGCAGTTTAGGTAGCGGGGGGCGAGGAGAGACCCAGTACTTC.

V and J are TRBV18 and TRBJ2-5; possibly TRBD1 for D (6 bases). Trimming left V 8 bases short and J 5 bases short, with 15 bases between. The CDR3 spans 13 residues. Germline CDR1 and CDR2: KGHSH and LQKENI. The CDR3 loop reads CASTGTTGETQYF. The CDR3 coding sequence is TGTGCCAGCACAGGCACAACAGGGGAGACCCAGTACTTC.

The chain has TRBV19 and TRBJ2-6; D unresolved. CDR1 is LNHDA and CDR2 is SQIVND in the germline V gene (reference sequence). Trimming took off 5 bases at V and 4 bases at J, with 9 bases between the two ends. This CDR3 is 14 amino acids long. CDR3 in amino acids: CASSLPGGANVLTF. CDR3 nucleotides: TGTGCCAGTAGTCTCCCCGGGGGGGCCAACGTCCTGACTTTC.

The sample holds one count of this clone. The V gene is TRBV5-1, the J gene TRBJ1-2; 9 nucleotides agree with TRBD1. Germline-derived CDR1 and CDR2 are SGHRS and YFSETQ. There are 14 residues in the CDR3. Trimming removed 2 bases from V and 6 bases from J; junction bases left unmatched: 5. CDR3 residues: CASSLLQGADGYTF. CDR3 DNA sequence: TGCGCCAGCAGCTTACTACAGGGGGCAGATGGCTACACCTTC.